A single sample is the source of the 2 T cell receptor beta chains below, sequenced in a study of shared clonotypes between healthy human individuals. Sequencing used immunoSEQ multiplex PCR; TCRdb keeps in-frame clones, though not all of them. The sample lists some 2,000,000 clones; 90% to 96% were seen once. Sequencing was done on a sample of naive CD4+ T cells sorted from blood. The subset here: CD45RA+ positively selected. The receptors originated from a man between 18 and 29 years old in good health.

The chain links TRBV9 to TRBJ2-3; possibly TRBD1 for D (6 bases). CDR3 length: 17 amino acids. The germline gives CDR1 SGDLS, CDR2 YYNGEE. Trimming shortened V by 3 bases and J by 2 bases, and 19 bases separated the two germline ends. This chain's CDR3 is CASSATTGGLSTDTQYF. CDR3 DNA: TGTGCCAGCAGCGCTACGACAGGCGGCCTTTCCACAGATACGCAGTATTTT.

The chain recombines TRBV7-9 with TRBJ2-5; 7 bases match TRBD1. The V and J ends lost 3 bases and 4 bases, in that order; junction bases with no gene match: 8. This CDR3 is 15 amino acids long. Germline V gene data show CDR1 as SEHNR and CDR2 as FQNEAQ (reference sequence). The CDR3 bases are TGTGCCAGCAGCTTCTACAGGGGATTACCAGAGACCCAGTACTTC. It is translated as CASSFYRGLPETQYF.